Each of the 14 T cell receptor beta chains below was sequenced from the same sample in a study of blood T cell repertoires in COVID-19. Repertoires were generated with immunoSEQ multiplex PCR, while TCRdb's copy carries only in-frame clones and drops some. The sample records more than 300,000 clones, 85% to 95% being singletons. Material for sequencing was PBMCs or T cells enriched from blood (not recorded which). All receptors come from a woman aged 25 to 39 who had been exposed to COVID-19.

The chain links TRBV6-2 or TRBV6-3 to TRBJ1-2, with 8 bases aligning to TRBD1. The trim removed 4 bases at V and 5 bases at J, leaving 15 bases unmatched. The germline CDR1 and CDR2 sequences are MNHEY and SVGEGT. This CDR3 comprises 17 residues. CDR3 residues: CASSSVSSRGRGYGYTF. The DNA of the CDR3 is TGTGCCAGCAGTTCTGTTTCCAGCAGGGGGCGCGGGTATGGCTACACCTTC.

The rearrangement links TRBV7-9 to TRBJ1-2, with D tentatively TRBD1 (5 bases). Germline CDR1 reads SEHNR; CDR2 reads FQNEAQ (reference sequence). The CDR3 is 13 amino acids. Trimming left V 5 bases short and J 2 bases short, with 9 bases between. For the CDR3, the DNA is TGTGCCAGCAGCCACGGACAAAACTATGGCTACACCTTC. This gives the protein CASSHGQNYGYTF.

The rearrangement joins TRBV5-1 to TRBJ1-6; D is unclear. The V gene's germline CDR1 is SGHRS and CDR2 YFSETQ. The ends were cut back, 0 bases at V and 12 bases at J, with 10 bases in the middle. The CDR3 totals 13 residues. The CDR3 DNA reads TGCGCCAGCAGCTTGGGGGTTGAGGAACCCCTCCACTTT. The encoded protein is CASSLGVEEPLHF.

J is TRBJ2-7 and V is TRBV19, with a weak D call TRBD2 (6 bases). CDR1 and CDR2 (germline): LNHDA, SQIVND (reference sequence). CDR3 size: 15 residues. V lost 5 bases, J lost 4 bases, and 18 bases lay in between. CDR3 protein: CASSAAGSYGYEQYF. CDR3 coding DNA: TGTGCCAGTAGTGCCGCCGGGAGTTACGGTTACGAGCAGTACTTC.

The chain joins TRBV30 to TRBJ1-2; no definite D call. V lost 5 bases to trimming and J lost 0 bases, with 13 bases between them. Germline lookup yields CDR1 GTSNPN and CDR2 SVGIG (reference sequence). The CDR3 length is 14 residues. CDR3 in amino acids: CAWRTTGSNYGYTF. The CDR3 DNA sequence: TGTGCCTGGCGCACGACGGGTTCTAACTATGGCTACACCTTC. Filled out from reference TRBV30 and TRBJ1-2, the complete variable domain reads SQTIHQWPATLVQPVGSPLSLECTVEGTSNPNLYWYRQAAGRGLQLLFYSVGIGQISSEVPQNLSASRPQDRQFILSSKKLLLSDSGFYLCAWRTTGSNYGYTFGSGTRLTVV.

V usage is TRBV19 and J usage is TRBJ1-6, with a weak D call TRBD1 (5 bases). There are 16 residues in the CDR3. The germline V and J ends were trimmed by 1 base and 7 bases, with 14 bases remaining between them. Germline loops: CDR1 LNHDA, CDR2 SQIVND (reference sequence). In DNA form, the CDR3 reads TGTGCCAGTAGTATAGTTGCGGGGGTTAGAAATTCACCCCTCCACTTT. It encodes CASSIVAGVRNSPLHF.

In this sample, this clone turned up a few times. V gene TRBV6-4 combines with J gene TRBJ1-2, with 8 positions matching TRBD1. Trimming at V came to 4 bases and at J to 1 base, leaving 14 bases not matched to a gene. Germline CDR1 reads MRHNA; CDR2 reads SNTAGT. The CDR3 contains 18 residues. The CDR3 bases are TGTGCCAGCAGTGGCAAGGGGACAGGCCCCTTCCTTAACTATGGCTACACCTTC. Translation gives CASSGKGTGPFLNYGYTF.

V gene TRBV5-1 combines with J gene TRBJ1-2; no clear D gene. CDR3 length equals 15 residues. Per germline, CDR1 SGHRS and CDR2 YFSETQ. Trimming cost V 0 bases and J 0 bases, with 9 bases left between them. CDR3 region: CASSLGAGANYGYTF. The CDR3 DNA follows: TGCGCCAGCAGCTTGGGAGCAGGCGCTAACTATGGCTACACCTTC.

The rearrangement links TRBV9 to TRBJ1-3; D unclear. V lost 2 bases and J 0 bases, leaving 9 bases between the germline ends. The length of the CDR3 is 15 residues. Germline lookup yields CDR1 SGDLS and CDR2 YYNGEE. The CDR3 DNA reads TGTGCCAGCAGCGTTAGTAAAAACTCTGGAAACACCATATATTTT. Its protein is CASSVSKNSGNTIYF. Full variable domain (outside the CDR3, taken from reference TRBV9 and TRBJ1-3): DSGVTQTPKHLITATGQRVTLRCSPRSGDLSVYWYQQSLDQGLQFLIQYYNGEERAKGNILERFSAQQFPDLHSELNLSSLELGDSALYFCASSVSKNSGNTIYFGEGSWLTVV.

This sequence joins TRBV5-1 and TRBJ1-2, with D unresolved. Trimming pared 3 bases from V and 8 bases from J, leaving 23 bases between. CDR1 is SGHRS, CDR2 YFSETQ, per germline. The CDR3 consists of 16 residues. DNA for the CDR3: TGCGCCAGCAGCTCGGAAATCGGAGGAGGTGGGCTAGGCTACACCTTC. Its protein product is CASSSEIGGGGLGYTF.

The gene calls are TRBV5-1 and TRBJ1-5; 8 positions match TRBD1. This CDR3 contains 15 residues. V lost 0 bases, J lost 5 bases, and 4 bases stayed unmatched. Germline loops: CDR1 SGHRS, CDR2 YFSETQ. Written as DNA, the CDR3 is TGCGCCAGCAGCTTGGGGCAGGGGGCCTATCAGCCCCAGCATTTT. Its translation is CASSLGQGAYQPQHF.

The CDR3 protein is CASSPRGTGVYNEQFF. CDR3 nucleotide sequence: TGTGCCAGCAGCCCCCGGGGGACAGGGGTATACAATGAGCAGTTCTTC. This chain uses TRBV9 with TRBJ2-1; TRBD1 aligns across 10 bases. This CDR3 contains 16 residues. From germline, CDR1 is SGDLS and CDR2 YYNGEE. The J segment lost 4 bases and the V segment lost 4 bases, leaving 8 bases of the junction unmatched.

This clone was seen only once. This chain connects TRBV7-3 to TRBJ2-7; 8 bases agree with TRBD2. With V trimmed by 1 base and J by 2 bases, 4 bases remained unmatched. The CDR3 sequence is 15 residues long. Germline CDR1 reads SGHTA; CDR2 reads FQGTGA. Here the CDR3 DNA reads TGTGCCAGCAGCTTAAATCCGGGAGGGACCTACGAGCAGTACTTC. Protein: CASSLNPGGTYEQYF.

CDR3 loop: CASSLEQDRYYGYTF. Written as DNA, the CDR3 is TGTGCCAGCAGCTTAGAGCAGGACAGGTACTATGGCTACACCTTC. This chain connects TRBV13 to TRBJ1-2; 7 bases align to TRBD1. J lost 3 bases, V lost 1 base, and 5 bases had no gene match. CDR3 length: 15 residues. Germline V gene lookup returns CDR1 PRHDT and CDR2 FYEKMQ (reference sequence).